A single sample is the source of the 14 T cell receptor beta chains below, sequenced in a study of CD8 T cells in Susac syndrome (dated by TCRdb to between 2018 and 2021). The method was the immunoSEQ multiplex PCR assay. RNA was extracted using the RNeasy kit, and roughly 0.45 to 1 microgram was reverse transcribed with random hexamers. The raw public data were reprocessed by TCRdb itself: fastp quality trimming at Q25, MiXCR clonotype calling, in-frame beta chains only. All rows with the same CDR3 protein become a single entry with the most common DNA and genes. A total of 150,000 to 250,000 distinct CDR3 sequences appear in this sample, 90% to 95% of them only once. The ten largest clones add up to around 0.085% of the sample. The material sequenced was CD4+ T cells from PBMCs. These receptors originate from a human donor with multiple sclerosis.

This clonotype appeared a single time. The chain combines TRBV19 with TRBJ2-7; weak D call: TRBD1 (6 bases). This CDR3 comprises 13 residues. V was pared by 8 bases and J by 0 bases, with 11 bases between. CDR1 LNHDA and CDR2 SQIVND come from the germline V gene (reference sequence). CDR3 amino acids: CASEDSLSYEQYF. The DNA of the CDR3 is TGTGCCAGTGAGGACAGCCTCTCCTACGAGCAGTACTTC.

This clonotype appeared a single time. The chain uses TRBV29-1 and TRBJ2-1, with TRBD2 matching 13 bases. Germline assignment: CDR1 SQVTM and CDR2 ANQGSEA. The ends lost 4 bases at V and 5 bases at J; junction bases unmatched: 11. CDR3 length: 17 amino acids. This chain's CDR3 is CSVGPRPGTSGNNEQFF. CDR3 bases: TGCAGCGTTGGCCCCCGCCCCGGGACTAGCGGGAACAATGAGCAGTTCTTC.

Written as DNA, the CDR3 is TGTGCCTGGAGTCCCCAACAGGGAATTGGAGCTTTCTTT. It codes for CAWSPQQGIGAFF. V usage is TRBV30 and J usage is TRBJ1-1, with D possibly TRBD1 on 6 matching bases. Germline lookup yields CDR1 GTSNPN and CDR2 SVGIG (reference sequence). The CDR3 sequence is 13 residues long. The V and J ends lost 2 bases and 10 bases respectively, with 17 bases between them.

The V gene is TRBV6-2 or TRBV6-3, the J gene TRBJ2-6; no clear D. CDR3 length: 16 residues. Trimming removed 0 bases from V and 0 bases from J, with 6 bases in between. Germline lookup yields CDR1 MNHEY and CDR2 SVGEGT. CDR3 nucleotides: TGTGCCAGCAGTTACTCGGCGGACTCTGGGGCCAACGTCCTGACTTTC. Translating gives CASSYSADSGANVLTF.

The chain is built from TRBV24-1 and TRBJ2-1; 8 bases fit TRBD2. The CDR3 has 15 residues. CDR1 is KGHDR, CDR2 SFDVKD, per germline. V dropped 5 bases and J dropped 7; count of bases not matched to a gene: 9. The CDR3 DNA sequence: TGTGCCACCAGTGCGGGCGGGGGGCGACGGAATGAGCAGTTCTTC. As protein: CATSAGGGRRNEQFF.

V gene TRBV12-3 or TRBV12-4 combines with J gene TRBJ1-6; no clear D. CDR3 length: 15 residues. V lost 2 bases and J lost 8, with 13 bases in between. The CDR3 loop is CASSLQDQVYSPLHF. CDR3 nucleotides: TGTGCCAGCAGTTTACAGGATCAGGTTTATTCACCCCTCCACTTT.

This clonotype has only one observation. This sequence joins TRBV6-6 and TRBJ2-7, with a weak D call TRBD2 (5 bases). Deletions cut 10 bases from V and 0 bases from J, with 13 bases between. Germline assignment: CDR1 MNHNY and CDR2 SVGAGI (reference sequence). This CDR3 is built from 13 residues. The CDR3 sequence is CATFDGDSYEQYF. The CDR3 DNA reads TGTGCCACGTTCGACGGGGACTCCTACGAGCAGTACTTC.

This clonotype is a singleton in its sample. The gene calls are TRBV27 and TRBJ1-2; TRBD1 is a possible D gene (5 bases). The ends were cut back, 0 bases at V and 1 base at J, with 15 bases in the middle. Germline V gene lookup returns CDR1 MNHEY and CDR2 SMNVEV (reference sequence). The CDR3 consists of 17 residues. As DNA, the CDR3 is TGTGCCAGCAGTTTATCGATCGGAGGGACGGTTAACTATGGCTACACCTTC. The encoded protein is CASSLSIGGTVNYGYTF.

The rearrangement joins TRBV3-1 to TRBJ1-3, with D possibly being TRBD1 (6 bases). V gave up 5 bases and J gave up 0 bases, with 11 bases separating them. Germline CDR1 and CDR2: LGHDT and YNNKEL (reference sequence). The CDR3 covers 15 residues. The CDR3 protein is CASSSTGSSGNTIYF. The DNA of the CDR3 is TGTGCCAGCAGCTCAACAGGGAGCTCTGGAAACACCATATATTTT.

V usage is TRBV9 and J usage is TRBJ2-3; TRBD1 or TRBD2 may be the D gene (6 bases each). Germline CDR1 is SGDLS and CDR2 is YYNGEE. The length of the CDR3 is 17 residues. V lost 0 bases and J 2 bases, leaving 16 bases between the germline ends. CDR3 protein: CASSVVWGASATDTQYF. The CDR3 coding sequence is TGTGCCAGCAGCGTAGTATGGGGGGCCTCTGCCACAGATACGCAGTATTTT.

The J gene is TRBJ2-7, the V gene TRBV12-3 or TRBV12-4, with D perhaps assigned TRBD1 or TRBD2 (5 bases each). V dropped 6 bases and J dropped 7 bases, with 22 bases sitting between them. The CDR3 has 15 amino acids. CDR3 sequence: CASSPYGGKPWEQYF. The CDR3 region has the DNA TGTGCCAGCAGCCCTTATGGGGGAAAGCCTTGGGAGCAGTACTTC.

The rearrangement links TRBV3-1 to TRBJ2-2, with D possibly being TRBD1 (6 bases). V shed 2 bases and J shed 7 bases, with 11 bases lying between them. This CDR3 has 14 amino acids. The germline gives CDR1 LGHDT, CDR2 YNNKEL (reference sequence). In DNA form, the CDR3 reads TGTGCCAGCAGCCAAAGACAGGCAGGCGGGGAGCTGTTTTTT. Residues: CASSQRQAGGELFF.

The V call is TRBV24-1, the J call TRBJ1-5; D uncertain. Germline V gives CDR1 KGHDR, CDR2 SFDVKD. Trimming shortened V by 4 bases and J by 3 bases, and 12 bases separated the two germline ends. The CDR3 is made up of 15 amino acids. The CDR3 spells CATSEGGGANQPQHF. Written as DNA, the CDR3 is TGTGCCACCAGTGAGGGAGGAGGAGCCAATCAGCCCCAGCATTTT.

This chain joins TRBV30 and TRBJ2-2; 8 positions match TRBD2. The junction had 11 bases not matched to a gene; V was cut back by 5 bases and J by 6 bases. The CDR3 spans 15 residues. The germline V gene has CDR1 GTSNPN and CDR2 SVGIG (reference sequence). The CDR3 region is CAWGRLARHPGELFF. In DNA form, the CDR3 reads TGTGCCTGGGGTAGACTAGCGCGACATCCCGGGGAGCTGTTTTTT.